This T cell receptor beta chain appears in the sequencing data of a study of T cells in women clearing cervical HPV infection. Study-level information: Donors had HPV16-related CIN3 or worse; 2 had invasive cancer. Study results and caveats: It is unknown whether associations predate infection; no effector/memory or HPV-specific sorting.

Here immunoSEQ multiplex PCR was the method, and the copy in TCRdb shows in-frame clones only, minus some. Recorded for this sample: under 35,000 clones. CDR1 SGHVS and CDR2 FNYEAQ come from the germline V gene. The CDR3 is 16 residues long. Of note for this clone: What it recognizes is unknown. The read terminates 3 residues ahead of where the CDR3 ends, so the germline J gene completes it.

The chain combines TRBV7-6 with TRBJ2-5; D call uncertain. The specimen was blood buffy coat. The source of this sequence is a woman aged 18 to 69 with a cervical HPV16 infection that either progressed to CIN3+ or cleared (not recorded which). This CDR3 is CASSPFSVALADTQYF. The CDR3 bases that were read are TGTGCCAGCAGCCCGTTTAGTGTGGCCCTGGCGGATACC. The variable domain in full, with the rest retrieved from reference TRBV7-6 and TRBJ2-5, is GAGVSQSPRYKVTKRGQDVALRCDPISGHVSLYWYRQALGQGPEFLTYFNYEAQQDKSGLPNDRFSAERPEGSISTLTIQRTEQRDSAMYRCASSPFSVALADTQYFGPGTRLLVL.